Described below is a single T cell receptor beta chain sequence and its context. Its antigen specificity is not known. The record has no base qualities; no much larger clone is one base away. The data belong to a study of T cells in localized non-small cell lung cancer (dated by TCRdb to about 2020). With respect to the entire study: T cell repertoires of 200 to 250 early-stage NSCLC patients were analyzed, with tumors being compared against uninvolved tumor-adjacent lungs. A mean age of around 66 years was recorded for the NSCLC patients, of whom some 130 were male and about a hundred were female. The cohort comprised 236 treatment-naïve NSCLC patients with resected, localized lung tumors. The study at large found these results: Because the study design was exploratory, TCR variables were selected using unadjusted p-values without false-discovery rate correction. Uninvolved tumor-adjacent lung showed the highest T cell clonality, higher than tumor, which suggests more focused antigenic responses in the adjacent lung. Of the top 100 tumor clones, a median of roughly 56 were detected in paired uninvolved adjacent lung; under 35 were also among that lung's top 100. Multi-region tumor sequencing was not performed, so intratumor heterogeneity could not be excluded. Longer overall survival was associated with higher blood T cell density, whereas shorter survival was associated with higher adjacent-lung clonality.

The immunoSEQ Assay was used to sequence TCR beta CDR3 regions from DNA. The paper's data handling went like this. T cell density was computed as TCR beta template counts normalized to usable DNA estimated by amplifying housekeeping genes. The preseqR package was used to estimate richness by extrapolating to 400,000 templates for PBMC samples and to 120,000 templates for tissue samples. Clonality was taken to be one minus Pielou's evenness. Tissue-enriched TCRs were identified by differential abundance testing using productive amino-acid clonotypes, minimum total count 5 and alpha 0.1. The Jaccard Index and the Morisita Overlap Index were used to quantify repertoire overlap between compartments. GLIPH grouped TCR beta CDR3s together with public tetramer-defined viral CDR3s, and a viral motif had to include at least three viral sequences and also show V-gene enrichment. TCRdb carries this immuneACCESS record with in-frame sequences only. Its versions omit some clonotypes, under half of them owing to an unresolved V gene in the studies checked, with the rest unexplained. V, J and clone size reflect that table, while D and trimming were determined from the DNA. The sample table records tens of thousands of clones; approximately 90% of these occur just once. 20% to 25% of the sample lies in the top ten.

From a lookup of the germline V gene, CDR1 and CDR2 are SNHLY and FYNNEI. The V end loses 3 bases and the J end loses 7 bases, and a stretch of 10 bases separates them. The CDR3 goes from the cysteine to the phenylalanine over 12 residues. Kept here is only the CDR3 DNA, which spans 36 bases and is read in frame from base 1. At diagnosis, peripheral blood, uninvolved tumor-adjacent lung and tumor were collected and stored as a combination of fresh-frozen and FFPE material. For TCR repertoire profiling, the blood samples were analyzed as peripheral blood mononuclear cells. The sequence links TRBV2 to TRBJ2-7; the D gene identity is not certain. Material: PBMCs, obtained before any cancer treatment. The TCR comes from a man aged 35-69 years with stage II squamous cell lung carcinoma. At the DNA level, the sequence is TGTGCCAGCAGTGAGGAGCGCCGGGAGCAGTACTTC. It codes for CASSEERREQYF.